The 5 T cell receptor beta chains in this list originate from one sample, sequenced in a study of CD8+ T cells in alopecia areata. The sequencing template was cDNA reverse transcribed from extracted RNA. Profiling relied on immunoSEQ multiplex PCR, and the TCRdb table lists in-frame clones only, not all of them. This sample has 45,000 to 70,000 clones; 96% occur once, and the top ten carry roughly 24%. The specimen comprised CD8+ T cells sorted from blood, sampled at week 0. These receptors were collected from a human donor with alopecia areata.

DNA for the CDR3: TGCGCCAGCAGCCAACCTGATGGGGGAAGGGGCACAGATACGCAGTATTTT. Its protein product is CASSQPDGGRGTDTQYF. This chain connects TRBV4-3 to TRBJ2-3; the D call may be TRBD1 or TRBD2 (5 bases each). The CDR3 length is 17 residues. V lost 2 bases and J lost 1, with 16 bases in between. The V gene's germline CDR1 is LGHNA and CDR2 YSLEER.

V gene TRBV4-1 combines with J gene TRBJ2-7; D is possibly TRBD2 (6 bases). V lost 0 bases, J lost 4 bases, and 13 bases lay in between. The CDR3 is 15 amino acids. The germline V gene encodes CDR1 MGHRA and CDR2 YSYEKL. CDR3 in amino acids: CASSQDTGGRYEQYF. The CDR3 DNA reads TGCGCCAGCAGCCAAGATACCGGGGGACGGTACGAGCAGTACTTC.

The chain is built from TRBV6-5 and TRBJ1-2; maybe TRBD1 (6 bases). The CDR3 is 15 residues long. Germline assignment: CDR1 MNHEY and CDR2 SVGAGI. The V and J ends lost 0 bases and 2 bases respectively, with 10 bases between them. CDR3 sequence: CASSYSIGQNYGYTF. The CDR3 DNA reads TGTGCCAGCAGTTACTCGATTGGACAGAACTATGGCTACACCTTC.

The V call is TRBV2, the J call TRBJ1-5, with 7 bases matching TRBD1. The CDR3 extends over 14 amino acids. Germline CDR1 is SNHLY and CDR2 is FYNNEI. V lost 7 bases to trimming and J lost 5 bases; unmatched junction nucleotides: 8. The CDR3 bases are TGTGCCAGCACCAAAGGGCAGGGGGATCAGCCCCAGCATTTT. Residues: CASTKGQGDQPQHF. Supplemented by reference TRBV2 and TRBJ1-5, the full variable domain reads EPEVTQTPSHQVTQMGQEVILRCVPISNHLYFYWYRQILGQKVEFLVSFYNNEISEKSEIFDDQFSVERPDGSNFTLKIRSTKLEDSAMYFCASTKGQGDQPQHFGDGTRLSIL.

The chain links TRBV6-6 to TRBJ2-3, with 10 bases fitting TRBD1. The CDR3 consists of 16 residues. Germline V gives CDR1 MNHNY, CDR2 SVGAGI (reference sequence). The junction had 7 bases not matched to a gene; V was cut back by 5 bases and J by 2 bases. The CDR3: CASSVGTGAFTDTQYF. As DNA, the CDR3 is TGTGCCAGCAGTGTTGGGACAGGGGCATTCACAGATACGCAGTATTTT.